Shown below are 6 T cell receptor beta chains from a single sample sequenced in a study of Ad26.COV2.S vaccination and SARS-CoV-2 variants. The repertoire was sequenced with immunoSEQ multiplex PCR; TCRdb's copy has only in-frame clones and lacks some. The top ten clones hold over 2.5% of a sample with about 280,000 clones, 87% of them seen once. Treatment given: 19 received Ad26.COV2.S at low or high dose, single or two shots; five or six received placebo; per-sample allocation not given. The samples date from day 63 after the first vaccine or placebo injection. The sequencing used peripheral blood, collected in a trial of Ad26.COV2.S vaccine versus placebo. These receptors all stem from a person between 18 and 65 years old who received the Ad26.COV2.S COVID-19 vaccine or a placebo.

The chain carries TRBV9 and TRBJ2-3; 7 positions match TRBD2. CDR1 and CDR2 (germline): SGDLS, YYNGEE. The CDR3 totals 15 residues. V trimming: 2 bases; J trimming: 1 base; junction bases outside the gene matches: 4. CDR3 residues: CASSVLADRTDTQYF. The DNA of the CDR3 is TGTGCCAGCAGCGTTCTAGCGGACCGCACAGATACGCAGTATTTT. Full variable domain (rest looked up from reference TRBV9 and TRBJ2-3): DSGVTQTPKHLITATGQRVTLRCSPRSGDLSVYWYQQSLDQGLQFLIQYYNGEERAKGNILERFSAQQFPDLHSELNLSSLELGDSALYFCASSVLADRTDTQYFGPGTRLTVL.

This chain uses TRBV11-2 with TRBJ2-4; 9 positions agree with TRBD1. V lost 5 bases to trimming and J lost 3 bases; unmatched junction nucleotides: 8. Germline V gene lookup returns CDR1 SGHAT and CDR2 FQNNGV. There are 16 residues in the CDR3. Here the CDR3 reads CASSVGTGKIKNIQYF. In DNA form, the CDR3 reads TGTGCCAGCAGCGTAGGGACAGGGAAGATCAAAAACATTCAGTACTTC.

The rearrangement joins TRBV7-8 to TRBJ1-1; 9 bases align to TRBD1. After removal of 6 bases from V and 2 bases from J, the junction contained 4 bases not matched to a gene. Germline V gene lookup returns CDR1 SGHVS and CDR2 FQNEAQ. CDR3 length equals 14 residues. DNA of the CDR3: TGTGCCAGCAGTCCCACAGGGGGCAACACTGAAGCTTTCTTT. It encodes CASSPTGGNTEAFF. Using reference TRBV7-8 and TRBJ1-1 for the parts outside the CDR3, the full variable domain is GAGVSQSPRYKVAKRGQDVALRCDPISGHVSLFWYQQALGQGPEFLTYFQNEAQLDKSGLPSDRFFAERPEGSVSTLKIQRTQQEDSAVYLCASSPTGGNTEAFFGQGTRLTVV.

This clone was detected only once. The chain joins TRBV19 to TRBJ1-1, with no clear D. Trimming shortened V by 7 bases and J by 1 base, and 7 bases separated the two germline ends. Germline CDR1 is LNHDA and CDR2 is SQIVND (reference sequence). The CDR3 spans 12 residues. Written as DNA, the CDR3 is TGTGCCAGTATGAACACGAACACTGAAGCTTTCTTT. Translation gives CASMNTNTEAFF.

V and J are TRBV6-5 and TRBJ2-1, with TRBD2 matching over 9 bases. Trimming at V came to 4 bases and at J to 6 bases, leaving 7 bases not matched to a gene. Germline V lookup: CDR1 MNHEY, CDR2 SVGAGI. The CDR3 extends over 15 amino acids. The CDR3 coding sequence is TGTGCCAGCAGTTCGACCGGGACTAGCTCCAATGAGCAGTTCTTC. It specifies CASSSTGTSSNEQFF.

This chain uses TRBV12-3 or TRBV12-4 with TRBJ2-1; tentative D call: TRBD2 (6 bases). This CDR3 is built from 13 residues. Trimming took 4 bases from V and 9 from J, leaving 13 bases between them. DNA of the CDR3: TGTGCCAGCAGTTCGTCGGCGGGGAGTGAGCAGTTCTTC. Translation gives CASSSSAGSEQFF.